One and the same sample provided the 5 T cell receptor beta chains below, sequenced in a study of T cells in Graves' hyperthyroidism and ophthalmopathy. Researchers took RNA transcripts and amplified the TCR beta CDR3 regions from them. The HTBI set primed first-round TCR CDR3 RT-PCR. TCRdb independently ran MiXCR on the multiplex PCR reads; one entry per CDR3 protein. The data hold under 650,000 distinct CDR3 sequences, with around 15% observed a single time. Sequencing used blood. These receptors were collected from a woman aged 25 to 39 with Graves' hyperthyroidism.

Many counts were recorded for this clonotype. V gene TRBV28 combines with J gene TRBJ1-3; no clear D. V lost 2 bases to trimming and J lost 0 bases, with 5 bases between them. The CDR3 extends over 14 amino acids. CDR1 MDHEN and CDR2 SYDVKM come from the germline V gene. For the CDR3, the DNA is TGTGCCAGCAGTTTAGGGAACTCTGGAAACACCATATATTTT. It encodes CASSLGNSGNTIYF.

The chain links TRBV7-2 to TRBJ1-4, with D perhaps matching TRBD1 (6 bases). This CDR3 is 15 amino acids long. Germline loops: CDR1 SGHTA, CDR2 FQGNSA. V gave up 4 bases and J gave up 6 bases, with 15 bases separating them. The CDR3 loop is CASSSRQAVYEKLFF. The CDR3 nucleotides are TGTGCCAGCAGCTCCCGACAGGCAGTTTATGAAAAACTGTTTTTT.

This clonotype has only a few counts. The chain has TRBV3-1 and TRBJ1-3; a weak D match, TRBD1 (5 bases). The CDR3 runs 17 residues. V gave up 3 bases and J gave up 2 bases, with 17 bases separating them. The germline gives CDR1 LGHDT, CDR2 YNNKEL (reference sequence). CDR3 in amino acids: CASSHWDRLEAGNTIYF. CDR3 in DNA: TGTGCCAGCAGCCATTGGGACCGCTTAGAAGCTGGAAACACCATATATTTT.

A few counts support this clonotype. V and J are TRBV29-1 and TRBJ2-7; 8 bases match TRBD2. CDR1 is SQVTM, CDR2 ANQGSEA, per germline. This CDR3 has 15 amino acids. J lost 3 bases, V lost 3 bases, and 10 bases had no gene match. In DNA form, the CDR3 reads TGCAGCGTTGACCTGAAAAGCGGGAGACTCTACGAGCAGTACTTC. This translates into CSVDLKSGRLYEQYF.

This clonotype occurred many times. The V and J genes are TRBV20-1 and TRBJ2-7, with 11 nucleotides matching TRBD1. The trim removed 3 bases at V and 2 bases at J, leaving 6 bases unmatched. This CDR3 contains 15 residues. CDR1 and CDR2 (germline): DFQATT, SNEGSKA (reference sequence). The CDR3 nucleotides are TGCAGTGCTAGGGCTGGACAGGGGGCTCCCTACGAGCAGTACTTC. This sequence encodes CSARAGQGAPYEQYF.